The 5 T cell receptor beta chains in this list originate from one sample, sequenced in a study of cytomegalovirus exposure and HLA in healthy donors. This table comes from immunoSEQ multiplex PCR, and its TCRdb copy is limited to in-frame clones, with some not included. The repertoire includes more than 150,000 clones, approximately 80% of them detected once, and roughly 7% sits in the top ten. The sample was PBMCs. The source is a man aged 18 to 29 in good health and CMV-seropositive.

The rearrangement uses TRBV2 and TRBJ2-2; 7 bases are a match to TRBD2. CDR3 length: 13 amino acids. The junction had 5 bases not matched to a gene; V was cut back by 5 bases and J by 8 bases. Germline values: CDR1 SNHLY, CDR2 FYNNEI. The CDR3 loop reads CASSSREWGELFF. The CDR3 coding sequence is TGTGCCAGCAGTTCGCGGGAGTGGGGGGAGCTGTTTTTT.

The CDR3 protein is CASSETPGLPSYEQYF. CDR3 DNA sequence: TGTGCCAGTAGTGAAACGCCGGGACTACCGTCCTACGAGCAGTACTTC. This rearrangement joins TRBV19 to TRBJ2-7; the match to TRBD2 covers 7 bases. Per germline, CDR1 LNHDA and CDR2 SQIVND (reference sequence). The CDR3 has 16 amino acids. V was pared by 5 bases and J by 1 base, with 11 bases of the junction left unmatched.

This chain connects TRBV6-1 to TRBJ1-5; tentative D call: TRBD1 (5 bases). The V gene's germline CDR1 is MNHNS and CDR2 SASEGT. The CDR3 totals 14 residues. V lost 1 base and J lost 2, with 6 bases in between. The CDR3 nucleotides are TGTGCCAGCAGTGAAGGGGGGGGCAATCAGCCCCAGCATTTT. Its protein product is CASSEGGGNQPQHF.

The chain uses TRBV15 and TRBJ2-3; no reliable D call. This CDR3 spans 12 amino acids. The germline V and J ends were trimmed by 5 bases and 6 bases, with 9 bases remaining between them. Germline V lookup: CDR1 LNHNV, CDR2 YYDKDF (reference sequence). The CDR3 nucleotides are TGTGCCACCAGCGTGCGCATGGATACGCAGTATTTT. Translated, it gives CATSVRMDTQYF.

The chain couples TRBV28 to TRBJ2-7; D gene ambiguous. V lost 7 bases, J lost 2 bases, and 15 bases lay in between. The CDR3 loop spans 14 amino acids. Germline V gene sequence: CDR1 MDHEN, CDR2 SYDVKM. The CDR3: CASTRPLQPYEQYF. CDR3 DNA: TGTGCCAGCACCCGCCCCCTACAGCCCTACGAGCAGTACTTC.